A selection of T cell receptor beta chains follows, all from one sample in a study of cytomegalovirus exposure and HLA in healthy donors. Measured with immunoSEQ multiplex PCR; TCRdb has only the in-frame clones, and not every one. Counted here are some 180,000 clones, 70% to 85% occurring once; the ten biggest clones make up about 1.5%. Sequenced material: PBMCs. The receptors were sampled from a man younger than 35 in good health and CMV-seronegative. Both conserved end residues are part of each CDR3. The D gene is left open where the match is weak. Size is omitted from some rows. Given values are once, few, many or a class for expanded clones.

DNA: TGTGCCAGCAGGGGGACTAGCGGGACGCCCCCCACAGATACGCAGTATTTT; CDR3: CASRGTSGTPPTDTQYF; J: TRBJ2-3; V: TRBV5-4; size: -; D: TRBD2
DNA: TGTGCCAGCAGCTTAAGCGGGAGTAAGGGCATTCAGTACTTC; CDR3: CASSLSGSKGIQYF; J: TRBJ2-4; V: TRBV11-3; size: few; D: TRBD2
DNA: TGTGCCTGGAGTCTTCGAAGGGACAGCGGATACACCGGGGCCAAAAACATTCAGTACTTC; CDR3: CAWSLRRDSGYTGAKNIQYF; J: TRBJ2-4; V: TRBV30; size: few; D: TRBD1
DNA: TGCGCCAGCAGCCACCTAAAGGCGGGGACTAGCACAGATACGCAGTATTTT; CDR3: CASSHLKAGTSTDTQYF; J: TRBJ2-3; V: TRBV4-3; size: -; D: -
DNA: TGCAGCGTTGAAAGCTCTAGCGGCAGCACAGATACGCAGTATTTT; CDR3: CSVESSSGSTDTQYF; J: TRBJ2-3; V: TRBV29-1; size: -; D: TRBD2
DNA: TGTGCCAGCAGCAAAGCCCAACCGGGACTAGCGGGAGTGGAGGGGGCCAAAAACATTCAGTACTTC; CDR3: CASSKAQPGLAGVEGAKNIQYF; J: TRBJ2-4; V: TRBV21-1; size: -; D: -
DNA: TGTGCCAGCAGCCCGGGACAGGGATCACCCTCGAACACTGAAGCTTTCTTT; CDR3: CASSPGQGSPSNTEAFF; J: TRBJ1-1; V: TRBV11-3; size: -; D: TRBD1
DNA: TGTGCCAGCAGTCCCTCGGGGAGCTATGGCTACACCTTC; CDR3: CASSPSGSYGYTF; J: TRBJ1-2; V: TRBV6-5; size: -; D: -
DNA: TGTGCCAGCAGCTTGCCAGGACTAGCGGGAGGGAGAAACACCGGGGAGCTGTTTTTT; CDR3: CASSLPGLAGGRNTGELFF; J: TRBJ2-2; V: TRBV5-4; size: few; D: TRBD2
DNA: TGCGCCAGCAGCCAGGGACACATGAACACTGAAGCTTTCTTT; CDR3: CASSQGHMNTEAFF; J: TRBJ1-1; V: TRBV5-1; size: -; D: -
DNA: TGTGCTAGTGGCCGTGACCGGGACGGGACTAGCGGGAGGCCTACCTACGAGCAGTACTTC; CDR3: CASGRDRDGTSGRPTYEQYF; J: TRBJ2-7; V: TRBV12-5; size: -; D: TRBD2
DNA: TGTGCCAGCAGTTACGACAGGGCATGGGAGACCCAGTACTTC; CDR3: CASSYDRAWETQYF; J: TRBJ2-5; V: TRBV6-6; size: -; D: TRBD1
DNA: TGTGCCAGTAGTAATAGGACAGGAGTACAGCATTTT; CDR3: CASSNRTGVQHF; J: TRBJ1-5; V: TRBV19; size: once; D: TRBD1
DNA: TGTGCCAGCAGCGTAGGAGTGGGGGGGGGCACAGATACGCAGTATTTT; CDR3: CASSVGVGGGTDTQYF; J: TRBJ2-3; V: TRBV9; size: -; D: TRBD2
DNA: TGTGCCTGGACCCGACAGGGGGCGTGGGAAGGCTACACCTTC; CDR3: CAWTRQGAWEGYTF; J: TRBJ1-2; V: TRBV30; size: -; D: TRBD1
DNA: TGTGCCAGCAGCTTTCCCCCGAACGAGCAGTACTTC; CDR3: CASSFPPNEQYF; J: TRBJ2-7; V: TRBV7-2; size: -; D: -
DNA: TGTGCCAGCAGCTTAGTCCTAGCGGGAGCTACCGGGGAGCTGTTTTTT; CDR3: CASSLVLAGATGELFF; J: TRBJ2-2; V: TRBV7-6; size: -; D: TRBD2
DNA: TGCGCCAGCAGCCGAATCCCGGGACTACCCTCCTACAATGAGCAGTTCTTC; CDR3: CASSRIPGLPSYNEQFF; J: TRBJ2-1; V: TRBV5-1; size: -; D: TRBD2
DNA: TGTGCCAGCAGCCACCGGGGACTGATTAATTCACCCCTCCACTTT; CDR3: CASSHRGLINSPLHF; J: TRBJ1-6; V: TRBV5-6; size: -; D: -
DNA: TGTGCCTGGAGTTTGGACAGCCACCTCTCCGAGCAGTACTTC; CDR3: CAWSLDSHLSEQYF; J: TRBJ2-7; V: TRBV30; size: -; D: -
DNA: TGTGCCAGCAGTGAAGCGACTAGCGGGAACTGGGATACGCAGTATTTT; CDR3: CASSEATSGNWDTQYF; J: TRBJ2-3; V: TRBV25-1; size: few; D: TRBD2
DNA: TGTGCCAGCAGCCTAACAGGGTTTTCCTACGAGCAGTACTTC; CDR3: CASSLTGFSYEQYF; J: TRBJ2-7; V: TRBV7-9; size: -; D: -
DNA: TGTGCCAGTAGTATAGTAGCGGGCTGGAATGAGCAGTTCTTC; CDR3: CASSIVAGWNEQFF; J: TRBJ2-1; V: TRBV19; size: few; D: TRBD2
DNA: TGTGCCAGCAGCCGGGGGCTAGCGGGTTTAGCCAAAAACATTCAGTACTTC; CDR3: CASSRGLAGLAKNIQYF; J: TRBJ2-4; V: TRBV5-6; size: -; D: TRBD2
DNA: TGTGCCAGCAGTGATCCCGTCGGGGGAGGGAACACTGAAGCTTTCTTT; CDR3: CASSDPVGGGNTEAFF; J: TRBJ1-1; V: TRBV25-1; size: few; D: -
DNA: TGTGCCAGCTCACCCGGGACAGGGGGCTTGGGGACCCAGTACTTC; CDR3: CASSPGTGGLGTQYF; J: TRBJ2-5; V: TRBV18; size: -; D: TRBD1
DNA: TGCAGTGCTATCGACAGAAAGGCTTTCTTT; CDR3: CSAIDRKAFF; J: TRBJ1-1; V: TRBV20-1; size: few; D: -
DNA: TGCGCCAGCGCCCGGGACGGGAGCTCCTACGAGCAGTACTTC; CDR3: CASARDGSSYEQYF; J: TRBJ2-7; V: TRBV4-3; size: -; D: -
DNA: TGTGCCAGCAGCCCCAGACTTATGAACACTGAAGCTTTCTTT; CDR3: CASSPRLMNTEAFF; J: TRBJ1-1; V: TRBV11-2; size: -; D: -
DNA: TGTGCCAGCAGCTTGGGGGTGGGGCTGGATGGCTACACCTTC; CDR3: CASSLGVGLDGYTF; J: TRBJ1-2; V: TRBV5-4; size: -; D: -
DNA: TGTGCCAGCAGTTACAGACAGGGGGCAGATACGCAGTATTTT; CDR3: CASSYRQGADTQYF; J: TRBJ2-3; V: TRBV6-5; size: -; D: TRBD1
DNA: TGTGCCAGCAGTTTAACAGGATCCACCGGGGAGCTGTTTTTT; CDR3: CASSLTGSTGELFF; J: TRBJ2-2; V: TRBV27; size: -; D: -
DNA: TGTGCCAGCAGTTTTCGGCAGGGGTACGAGCAGTACTTC; CDR3: CASSFRQGYEQYF; J: TRBJ2-7; V: TRBV27; size: -; D: -
DNA: TGTGCCTGGAATCGAGACAGGGGAAACACTGAAGCTTTCTTT; CDR3: CAWNRDRGNTEAFF; J: TRBJ1-1; V: TRBV30; size: -; D: TRBD1
DNA: TGTGCCAGCAGCATCAGGGGATCACATCAGCCCCAGCATTTT; CDR3: CASSIRGSHQPQHF; J: TRBJ1-5; V: TRBV13; size: -; D: -
DNA: TGTGCCAGCAGCTTGGTTCCAGGGGGAAACACCATATATTTT; CDR3: CASSLVPGGNTIYF; J: TRBJ1-3; V: TRBV5-6; size: -; D: -
DNA: TGTGCCAGCAGCCCCGGGACTAGCGGCACAGATACGCAGTATTTT; CDR3: CASSPGTSGTDTQYF; J: TRBJ2-3; V: TRBV7-6; size: -; D: TRBD2
DNA: TGTGCCAGTCGGGAGCAATGGTCCGAAGCTTTCTTT; CDR3: CASREQWSEAFF; J: TRBJ1-1; V: TRBV19; size: -; D: -
DNA: TGTGCCAGCAGTTCAGGGGGTCCAGGGACGAATGAAGCTTTCTTT; CDR3: CASSSGGPGTNEAFF; J: TRBJ1-1; V: TRBV7-9; size: -; D: TRBD1
DNA: TGTGCCAGCAGCCCCAACAGGGGTACGGGCGGAGCTTTCTTT; CDR3: CASSPNRGTGGAFF; J: TRBJ1-1; V: TRBV13; size: few; D: TRBD1
DNA: TGTGCCAGCAGCTCAACGGGGGCCTCAGATACGCAGTATTTT; CDR3: CASSSTGASDTQYF; J: TRBJ2-3; V: TRBV7-3; size: -; D: -
DNA: TGCAGCGTTGTAGCGGGGCTTAGCTCCTACGAGCAGTACTTC; CDR3: CSVVAGLSSYEQYF; J: TRBJ2-7; V: TRBV29-1; size: once; D: TRBD2
DNA: TGTGCCAGTAACCAAGGTTGGGGGGCCGGGGAGCTGTTTTTT; CDR3: CASNQGWGAGELFF; J: TRBJ2-2; V: TRBV19; size: -; D: -
DNA: TGTGCCACCGATGGCGGAGGGGACAATCAGCCCCAGCATTTT; CDR3: CATDGGGDNQPQHF; J: TRBJ1-5; V: TRBV15; size: -; D: -
DNA: TGTGCCAGCAGCTCTTCCCGTGGGGGGGGCCTCACAGATACGCAGTATTTT; CDR3: CASSSSRGGGLTDTQYF; J: TRBJ2-3; V: TRBV7-8; size: -; D: -
DNA: TGTGCCAGCAGCGTGGACAGGGCGCCCCATTTTGGGCAGTACTTC; CDR3: CASSVDRAPHFGQYF; J: TRBJ2-7; V: TRBV5-5; size: once; D: TRBD1
DNA: TGTGCCAGCAGCTTAAGGGGATACCATGAGCAGTTCTTC; CDR3: CASSLRGYHEQFF; J: TRBJ2-1; V: TRBV13; size: -; D: -
DNA: TGTGCCAGCAGCTGGGGTCCGCGGGGACGCCGGTCTAACACCGGGGAGCTGTTTTTT; CDR3: CASSWGPRGRRSNTGELFF; J: TRBJ2-2; V: TRBV11-2; size: -; D: -
DNA: TGTGCCTGCTCGACACGGTCTATTCGCTACACCTTC; CDR3: CACSTRSIRYTF; J: TRBJ1-2; V: TRBV2; size: -; D: -
DNA: TGTGCCAGCAGCCGGGTGGAAGGGACAAACTATGGCTACACCTTC; CDR3: CASSRVEGTNYGYTF; J: TRBJ1-2; V: TRBV6-5; size: -; D: -
DNA: TGTGCCAGCAGCTCACGACAGGGGAGCTCCTATAATTCACCCCTCCACTTT; CDR3: CASSSRQGSSYNSPLHF; J: TRBJ1-6; V: TRBV5-4; size: few; D: TRBD1
DNA: TGTGCCAGCAGCTCTATGAACACTGAAGCTTTCTTT; CDR3: CASSSMNTEAFF; J: TRBJ1-1; V: TRBV11-3; size: -; D: -
DNA: TGTGCCAGCAGCTTAGCGTGGGAGACAGGACACAATCAGCCCCAGCATTTT; CDR3: CASSLAWETGHNQPQHF; J: TRBJ1-5; V: TRBV7-9; size: -; D: -
DNA: TGCAGCGTCGATAGGGGCAGCGGGGAGACCCAGTACTTC; CDR3: CSVDRGSGETQYF; J: TRBJ2-5; V: TRBV29-1; size: -; D: -
DNA: TGTGCCAGCAATCCAGGGGCGTACTCTGGAAACACCATATATTTT; CDR3: CASNPGAYSGNTIYF; J: TRBJ1-3; V: TRBV2; size: -; D: -
DNA: TGCAGCGTCGCTGTCATAGGACTAGCGGGAGTCAAAAACATTCAGTACTTC; CDR3: CSVAVIGLAGVKNIQYF; J: TRBJ2-4; V: TRBV29-1; size: -; D: TRBD2
DNA: TGTGCCACCAGCAGACTCCTGGGGCAGGGGAGTGAAAAACTGTTTTTT; CDR3: CATSRLLGQGSEKLFF; J: TRBJ1-4; V: TRBV15; size: -; D: -
DNA: TGTGCCAGCAGTAAAGGGACAGGCGATCTCAACACTGAAGCTTTCTTT; CDR3: CASSKGTGDLNTEAFF; J: TRBJ1-1; V: TRBV27; size: -; D: TRBD1
DNA: TGTGCCAGCAGCTTTGATGGGGGGGAAGGATTGAGGGGCTACACCTTC; CDR3: CASSFDGGEGLRGYTF; J: TRBJ1-2; V: TRBV5-6; size: -; D: -
DNA: TGTGCCAGCAGCAGGGACAGGGGCGCCCACGAGCAGTACTTC; CDR3: CASSRDRGAHEQYF; J: TRBJ2-7; V: TRBV21-1; size: -; D: -